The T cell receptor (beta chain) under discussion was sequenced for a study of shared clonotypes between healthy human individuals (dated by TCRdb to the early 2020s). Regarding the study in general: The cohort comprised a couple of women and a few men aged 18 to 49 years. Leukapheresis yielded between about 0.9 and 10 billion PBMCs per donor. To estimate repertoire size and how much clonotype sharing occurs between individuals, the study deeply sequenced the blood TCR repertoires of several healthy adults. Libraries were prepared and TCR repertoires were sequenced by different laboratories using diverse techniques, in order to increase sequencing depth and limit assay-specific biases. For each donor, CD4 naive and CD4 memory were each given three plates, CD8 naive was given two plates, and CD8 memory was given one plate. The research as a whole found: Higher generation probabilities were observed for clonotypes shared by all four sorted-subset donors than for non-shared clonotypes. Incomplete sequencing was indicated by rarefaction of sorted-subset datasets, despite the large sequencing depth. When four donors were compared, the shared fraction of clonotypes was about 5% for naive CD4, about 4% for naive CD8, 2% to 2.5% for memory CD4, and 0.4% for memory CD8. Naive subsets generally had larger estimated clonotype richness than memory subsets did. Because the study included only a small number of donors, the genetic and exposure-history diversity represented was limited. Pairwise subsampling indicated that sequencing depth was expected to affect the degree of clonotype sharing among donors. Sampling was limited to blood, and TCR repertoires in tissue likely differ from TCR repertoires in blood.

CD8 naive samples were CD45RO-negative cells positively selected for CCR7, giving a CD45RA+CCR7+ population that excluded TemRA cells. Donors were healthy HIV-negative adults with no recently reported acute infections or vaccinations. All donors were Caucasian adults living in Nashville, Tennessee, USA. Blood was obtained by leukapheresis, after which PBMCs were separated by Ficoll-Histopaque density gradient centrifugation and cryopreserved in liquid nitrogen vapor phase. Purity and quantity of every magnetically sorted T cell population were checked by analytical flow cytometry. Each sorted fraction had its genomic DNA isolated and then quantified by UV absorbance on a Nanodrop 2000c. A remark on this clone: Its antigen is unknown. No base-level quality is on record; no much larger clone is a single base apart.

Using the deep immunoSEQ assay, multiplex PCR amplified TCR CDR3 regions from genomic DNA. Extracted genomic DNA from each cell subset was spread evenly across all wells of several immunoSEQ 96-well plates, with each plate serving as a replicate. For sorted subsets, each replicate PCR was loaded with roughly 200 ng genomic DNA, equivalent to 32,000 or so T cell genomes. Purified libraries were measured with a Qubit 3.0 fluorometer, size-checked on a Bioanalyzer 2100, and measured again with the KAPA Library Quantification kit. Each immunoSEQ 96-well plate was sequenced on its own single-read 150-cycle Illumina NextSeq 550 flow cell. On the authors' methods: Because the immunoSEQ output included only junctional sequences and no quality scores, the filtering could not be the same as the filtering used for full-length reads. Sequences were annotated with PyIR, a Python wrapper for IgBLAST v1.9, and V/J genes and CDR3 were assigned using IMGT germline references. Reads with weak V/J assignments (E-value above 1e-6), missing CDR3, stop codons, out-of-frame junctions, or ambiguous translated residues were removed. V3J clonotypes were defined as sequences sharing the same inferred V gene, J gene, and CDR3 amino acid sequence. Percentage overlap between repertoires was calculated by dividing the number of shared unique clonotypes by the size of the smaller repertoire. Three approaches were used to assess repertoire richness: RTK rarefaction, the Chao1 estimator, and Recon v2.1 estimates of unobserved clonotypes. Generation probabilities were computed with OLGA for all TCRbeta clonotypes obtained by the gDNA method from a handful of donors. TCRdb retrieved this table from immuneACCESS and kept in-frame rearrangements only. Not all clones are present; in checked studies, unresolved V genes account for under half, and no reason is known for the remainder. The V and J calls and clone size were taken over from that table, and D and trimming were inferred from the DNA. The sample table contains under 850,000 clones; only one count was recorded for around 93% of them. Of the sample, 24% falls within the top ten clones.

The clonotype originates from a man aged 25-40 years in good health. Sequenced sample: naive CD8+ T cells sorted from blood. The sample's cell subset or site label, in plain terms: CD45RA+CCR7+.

The nucleotides read TGTGCCAGCAGTCTACGTACAGAAGGGCAGCCCCAGCATTTT. Its protein is CASSLRTEGQPQHF. Rearrangement joined TRBV27 to TRBJ1-5; there is no confident call for the D gene. The germline V gene (reference sequence) yields MNHEY for CDR1 and SMNVEV for CDR2. The CDR3 contains 14 residues, cysteine and phenylalanine counted. Only the CDR3 DNA is retained, 42 bases long and in frame from the first base. Cut back by 5 bases and 7 bases, the V and J ends lie 15 bases apart.